These T cell receptor beta chains were read from a single sample in a study of blood T cell repertoires in COVID-19. Method: immunoSEQ multiplex PCR; TCRdb's copy keeps in-frame clones and lacks some. The sample records about 150,000 clones, roughly 86% being singletons. Source material: peripheral blood. Receptors were obtained from an elderly woman with COVID-19, enrolled during active disease. Both conserved end residues are part of each CDR3. Each record gives: CDR3 DNA, CDR3 protein, V gene, J gene, D gene, clone size. A D gene is named only where the DNA matches it firmly. Clone size is given for some rows only: seen once, a few or many times, or a class if the clone is expanded.

DNA: TGTGCCAGCAGCTTAGCCGGTTATAGCAATCAGCCCCAGCATTTT
CDR3: CASSLAGYSNQPQHF
V: TRBV7-2
J: TRBJ1-5
D: -
size: -

DNA: TGTGCCAGCGGGACTAGCAAAGAGACCCAGTACTTC
CDR3: CASGTSKETQYF
V: TRBV28
J: TRBJ2-5
D: TRBD2
size: -

DNA: TGTGCCAGCACCCCAAGACAGGGGAAAGCTTTCTTT
CDR3: CASTPRQGKAFF
V: TRBV28
J: TRBJ1-1
D: TRBD1
size: -

DNA: TGTGCCAGCTATGGGGGGTTCAGTTCGAATGAGCAGTTCTTC
CDR3: CASYGGFSSNEQFF
V: TRBV2
J: TRBJ2-1
D: -
size: -

DNA: TGCGCCAGCAGCACCGGACTAGCGGGAGTAGGGACCGGGGAGCTGTTTTTT
CDR3: CASSTGLAGVGTGELFF
V: TRBV5-1
J: TRBJ2-2
D: TRBD2
size: -

DNA: TGTGCCAGCACTCGAGCGATTGCCTACGAGCAGTACTTC
CDR3: CASTRAIAYEQYF
V: TRBV28
J: TRBJ2-7
D: -
size: -

DNA: TGTGCCAGCAGTCTCTCGGGACAGGGAACCCAAGAGACCCAGTACTTC
CDR3: CASSLSGQGTQETQYF
V: TRBV28
J: TRBJ2-5
D: TRBD1
size: -

DNA: TGTGCCAGCAGTTTCTTGGAGACCCAGTACTTC
CDR3: CASSFLETQYF
V: TRBV27
J: TRBJ2-5
D: -
size: -

DNA: TGTGCCAGCAGGGACAGGGGGAACTCTGGGGCCAACGTCCTGACTTTC
CDR3: CASRDRGNSGANVLTF
V: TRBV2
J: TRBJ2-6
D: TRBD1
size: -

DNA: TGTGCCAGCAGCGTGACAGGGGATCGGGGCGAGCAGTACTTC
CDR3: CASSVTGDRGEQYF
V: TRBV7-3
J: TRBJ2-7
D: TRBD1
size: -

DNA: TGTGCCAGCAGGGAGGGGGCTGGTTACGAGCAGTACTTC
CDR3: CASREGAGYEQYF
V: TRBV7-9
J: TRBJ2-7
D: -
size: -

DNA: TGTGCCAGCAGTTATACAGGGGGCTCCAGCGGGGAGCTGTTTTTT
CDR3: CASSYTGGSSGELFF
V: TRBV28
J: TRBJ2-2
D: TRBD1
size: -

DNA: TGTGCCAGCAGTTGGGGAGGGGAAGGCTACACCTTC
CDR3: CASSWGGEGYTF
V: TRBV6-2/TRBV6-3
J: TRBJ1-2
D: -
size: once

DNA: TGTGCCAGCAGCCAAGACGGCCAACAGGGAAGGAACACCGGGGAGCTGTTTTTT
CDR3: CASSQDGQQGRNTGELFF
V: TRBV4-2
J: TRBJ2-2
D: -
size: -

DNA: TGCGCCAGCAGCTTGCTGTCAGCAACTAATGAAAAACTGTTTTTT
CDR3: CASSLLSATNEKLFF
V: TRBV5-1
J: TRBJ1-4
D: -
size: -

DNA: TGTGCCAGCAGCCAAGACAGCTCTGGGGCCAACGTCCTGACTTTC
CDR3: CASSQDSSGANVLTF
V: TRBV3-1/TRBV3-2
J: TRBJ2-6
D: -
size: -

DNA: TGCAGTGCTAGTGGGGACAGGGGTGAGACCCAGTACTTC
CDR3: CSASGDRGETQYF
V: TRBV20-1
J: TRBJ2-5
D: TRBD1
size: -

DNA: TGTGCCAGCAGTTTAATCGGGACAGGGCATGTTGAGCAGTTCTTC
CDR3: CASSLIGTGHVEQFF
V: TRBV28
J: TRBJ2-1
D: TRBD1
size: -

DNA: TGTGCCAGCCTGACAGATGGAAACACCATATATTTT
CDR3: CASLTDGNTIYF
V: TRBV6-5
J: TRBJ1-3
D: -
size: -

DNA: TGTGCCAGCTCGCGGGGGAAGGACGGCTTGAACACTGAAGCTTTCTTT
CDR3: CASSRGKDGLNTEAFF
V: TRBV18
J: TRBJ1-1
D: -
size: -

DNA: TGCGCCAGCAGCCAGGGAGGAGTTTCTGGGGCCAACGTCCTGACTTTC
CDR3: CASSQGGVSGANVLTF
V: TRBV5-1
J: TRBJ2-6
D: -
size: -

DNA: TGTGCCAGCAGCCAATCCTCAAGCGGGAATGAGCAGTTCTTC
CDR3: CASSQSSSGNEQFF
V: TRBV3-1/TRBV3-2
J: TRBJ2-1
D: -
size: -

DNA: TGTGCCAGCAGGCTTACTACAGGGAACAATTCACCCCTCCACTTT
CDR3: CASRLTTGNNSPLHF
V: TRBV13
J: TRBJ1-6
D: -
size: -

DNA: TGTGCCAGTAGTATTTTCTCAGGATACACCTTC
CDR3: CASSIFSGYTF
V: TRBV19
J: TRBJ1-2
D: -
size: -

DNA: TGTGCCAGCAGCTTAGCGTCGGGACTAGCCGATGAGCAGTTCTTC
CDR3: CASSLASGLADEQFF
V: TRBV11-3
J: TRBJ2-1
D: TRBD2
size: -

DNA: TGCGCCAGCAGCCAAACAGGCTATGGCTACACCTTC
CDR3: CASSQTGYGYTF
V: TRBV4-1
J: TRBJ1-2
D: -
size: -

DNA: TGTGCCAGCAGTGAATTGCGGGAGGTTAAAAATGAGCAGTTCTTC
CDR3: CASSELREVKNEQFF
V: TRBV2
J: TRBJ2-1
D: TRBD2
size: -

DNA: TGTGCCAGCAGACAGGCGAACACCGGGGAGCTGTTTTTT
CDR3: CASRQANTGELFF
V: TRBV28
J: TRBJ2-2
D: -
size: -

DNA: TGTGCCAGTAGTCTCCAGGGGAGCATGAACACTGAAGCTTTCTTT
CDR3: CASSLQGSMNTEAFF
V: TRBV19
J: TRBJ1-1
D: -
size: -